The clone carrying this T cell receptor beta chain was detected once. The antigen remains undetermined. These data belong to a study of cytomegalovirus exposure and HLA in healthy donors. Study outcomes and limitations: It was taken for granted in presence/absence analyses that sequencing depth across donors was roughly uniform. High specificity and sensitivity for cytomegalovirus status were reported for the classifier.

CDR3 length: 14 amino acids. V was pared by 3 bases and J by 3 bases, with 5 bases of the junction left unmatched. Germline CDR1 and CDR2: MNHEY and SMNVEV (reference sequence). PCR used 60 Vbeta primers and 13 Jbeta primers. Method: immunoSEQ multiplex PCR; TCRdb's copy keeps in-frame clones and lacks some. Altogether approximately 70,000 clones are present, roughly 70% being singletons, with the ten largest covering roughly an eighth. Sequencing was performed on PBMCs. The TCR originated in a woman in her forties in good health and CMV-seropositive. The chain couples TRBV27 to TRBJ2-7; 7 positions agree with TRBD1. CDR3 sequence: CASSFSDRDYEQYF. The DNA for the CDR3 is TGTGCCAGCAGTTTTAGCGACAGGGACTACGAGCAGTACTTC.